The 9 T cell receptor beta chains below were found in one sample sequenced in a study of cytomegalovirus exposure and HLA in healthy donors. The PCR had 60 Vbeta and 13 Jbeta primers. Assay: immunoSEQ multiplex PCR; the TCRdb copy retains only in-frame clones and omits some. The repertoire includes 120,000 or so clones, around three quarters of them detected once, and roughly 1.3% sits in the top ten. Material for sequencing was PBMCs. These receptor sequences come from a woman aged 30 to 39 in good health and CMV-seronegative.

This clone has a single count. This chain links TRBV29-1 with TRBJ2-3; 13 nucleotides agree with TRBD2. The CDR3 covers 16 residues. The trim removed 1 base at V and 3 bases at J, leaving 4 bases unmatched. Per germline, CDR1 SQVTM and CDR2 ANQGSEA. DNA for the CDR3: TGCAGCGTTGAAGGGACTAGCGGGAGTTTGACAGATACGCAGTATTTT. It specifies CSVEGTSGSLTDTQYF.

This chain links TRBV7-2 with TRBJ2-5; D is unclear. CDR3 length equals 15 residues. Germline V gene sequence: CDR1 SGHTA, CDR2 FQGNSA. Trimming pared 6 bases from V and 0 bases from J, leaving 14 bases between. CDR3 region: CASRQAGYNQETQYF. The CDR3 DNA follows: TGTGCCAGCAGGCAAGCCGGGTACAACCAAGAGACCCAGTACTTC.

V is TRBV18 and J is TRBJ2-1, with 11 nucleotides matching TRBD2. The CDR3 extends over 17 amino acids. Trimming at V came to 2 bases and at J to 0 bases, leaving 3 bases not matched to a gene. Per germline, CDR1 KGHSH and CDR2 LQKENI. The CDR3 here is CASSPGTSGHSYNEQFF. DNA of the CDR3: TGTGCCAGCTCACCAGGGACTAGCGGACACTCCTACAATGAGCAGTTCTTC.

The chain links TRBV7-9 to TRBJ2-7, with 11 nucleotides matching TRBD2. Germline V gene data show CDR1 as SEHNR and CDR2 as FQNEAQ (reference sequence). The CDR3 loop spans 15 amino acids. Germline trimming cut 0 bases from V and 6 bases from J; bases unmatched to any gene: 4. CDR3 coding DNA: TGTGCCAGCAGCTTAGCGAAAGGGACTAGCGGCGAGCAGTACTTC. As protein: CASSLAKGTSGEQYF.

The table lists this clone with a few counts. This sequence joins TRBV29-1 and TRBJ2-5; possibly TRBD2 for D (5 bases). The CDR3 has 13 residues. The germline gives CDR1 SQVTM, CDR2 ANQGSEA. The ends were cut back, 3 bases at V and 2 bases at J, with 10 bases in the middle. The CDR3 is CSVDKGAQETQYF. For the CDR3, the DNA is TGCAGCGTTGATAAGGGAGCGCAAGAGACCCAGTACTTC.

This rearrangement joins TRBV4-3 to TRBJ2-3; TRBD2 matches at 9 bases. The junction had 18 bases not matched to a gene; V was cut back by 0 bases and J by 5 bases. Germline loops: CDR1 LGHNA, CDR2 YSLEER. This CDR3 is built from 20 residues. CDR3 coding DNA: TGCGCCAGCAGCCAAGATCGGAGGGGAGGAGCGGGAGGCCGCCTAGATACGCAGTATTTT. Translating it yields CASSQDRRGGAGGRLDTQYF.

The V gene is TRBV10-3, the J gene TRBJ2-3; D might be TRBD1 (5 bases). V dropped 0 bases and J dropped 9 bases, with 13 bases sitting between them. Germline CDR1 is ENHRY and CDR2 is SYGVKD. This CDR3 spans 14 amino acids. CDR3 in amino acids: CAISESSRGETQYF. In DNA, the CDR3 is TGTGCCATCAGTGAGTCGTCAAGGGGCGAAACGCAGTATTTT.

This chain's CDR3 is CASSQGVGGTGDEKLFF. DNA of the CDR3: TGCGCCAGCAGCCAAGGTGTCGGGGGGACAGGGGATGAAAAACTGTTTTTT. V gene TRBV4-1 combines with J gene TRBJ1-4; 10 bases map to TRBD1. The CDR3 extends over 17 amino acids. Germline CDR1 MGHRA, CDR2 YSYEKL. J lost 6 bases, V lost 1 base, and 8 bases had no gene match.

This clone has more than one count but fewer than ten. The J gene is TRBJ1-2, the V gene TRBV5-4; maybe TRBD1 (5 bases). The V end was cut by 1 base, the J end by 4 bases, with 23 bases between. CDR1 and CDR2 from the germline V gene are SGHNT and YYREEE (reference sequence). The CDR3 spans 18 residues. The DNA of the CDR3 is TGTGCCAGCAGCTTGAGGGGAGGCATGGGGAGTCGTGGCTATGGCTACACCTTC. Its translation is CASSLRGGMGSRGYGYTF.